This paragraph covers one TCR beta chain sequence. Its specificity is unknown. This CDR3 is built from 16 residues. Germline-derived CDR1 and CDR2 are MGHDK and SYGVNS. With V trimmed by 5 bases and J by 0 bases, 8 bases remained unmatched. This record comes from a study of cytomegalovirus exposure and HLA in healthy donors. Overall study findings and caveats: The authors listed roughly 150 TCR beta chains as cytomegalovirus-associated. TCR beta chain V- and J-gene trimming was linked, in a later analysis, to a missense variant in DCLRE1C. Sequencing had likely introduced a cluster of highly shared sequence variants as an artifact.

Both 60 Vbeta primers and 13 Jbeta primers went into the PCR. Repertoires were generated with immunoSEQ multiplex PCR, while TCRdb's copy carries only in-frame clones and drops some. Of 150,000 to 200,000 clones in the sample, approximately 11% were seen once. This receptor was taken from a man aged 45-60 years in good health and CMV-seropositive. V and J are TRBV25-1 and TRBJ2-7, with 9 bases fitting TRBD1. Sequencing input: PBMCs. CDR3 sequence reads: CASSPSGTGNSYEQYF. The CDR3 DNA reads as TGTGCCAGCAGTCCCTCCGGGACAGGGAACTCCTACGAGCAGTACTTC.